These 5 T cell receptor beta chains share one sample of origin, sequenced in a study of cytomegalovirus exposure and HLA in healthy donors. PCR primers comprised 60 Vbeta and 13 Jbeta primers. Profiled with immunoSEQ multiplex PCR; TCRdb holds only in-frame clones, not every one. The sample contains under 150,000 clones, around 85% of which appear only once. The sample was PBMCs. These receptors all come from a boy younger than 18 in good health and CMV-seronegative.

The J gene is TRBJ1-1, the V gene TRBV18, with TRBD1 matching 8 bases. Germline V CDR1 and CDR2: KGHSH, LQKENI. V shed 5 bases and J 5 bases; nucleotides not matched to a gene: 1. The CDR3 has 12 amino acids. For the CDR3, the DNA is TGTGCCAGCTCAAGGGACAGGACTGAAGCTTTCTTT. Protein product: CASSRDRTEAFF.

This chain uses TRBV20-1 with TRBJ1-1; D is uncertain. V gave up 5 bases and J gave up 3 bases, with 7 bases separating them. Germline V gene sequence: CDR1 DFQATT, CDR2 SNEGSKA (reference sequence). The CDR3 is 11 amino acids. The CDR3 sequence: CSALHDTEAFF. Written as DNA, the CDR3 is TGCAGTGCTTTACACGACACTGAAGCTTTCTTT.

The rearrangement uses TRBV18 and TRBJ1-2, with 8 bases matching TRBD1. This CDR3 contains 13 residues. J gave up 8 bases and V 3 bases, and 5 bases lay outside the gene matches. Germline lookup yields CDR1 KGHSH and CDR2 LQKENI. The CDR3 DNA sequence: TGTGCCAGCTCACCCCAGGGGGCGAGCGGCTACACCTTC. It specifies CASSPQGASGYTF.

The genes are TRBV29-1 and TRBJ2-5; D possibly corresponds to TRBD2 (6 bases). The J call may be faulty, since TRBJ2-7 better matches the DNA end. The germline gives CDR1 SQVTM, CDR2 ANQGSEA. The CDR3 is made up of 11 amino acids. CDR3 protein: CSVYRGGEQYF. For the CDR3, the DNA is TGCAGCGTTTACCGGGGAGGCGAGCAGTACTTC.

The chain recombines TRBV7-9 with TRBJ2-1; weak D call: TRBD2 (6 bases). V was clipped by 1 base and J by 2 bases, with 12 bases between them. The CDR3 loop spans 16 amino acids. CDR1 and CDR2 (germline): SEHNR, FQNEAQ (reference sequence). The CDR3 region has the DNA TGTGCCAGCAGCTTAGGATGGTCGGGGGCCTACAATGAGCAGTTCTTC. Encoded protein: CASSLGWSGAYNEQFF. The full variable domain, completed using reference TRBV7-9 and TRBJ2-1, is DTGVSQNPRHKITKRGQNVTFRCDPISEHNRLYWYRQTLGQGPEFLTYFQNEAQLEKSRLLSDRFSAERPKGSFSTLEIQRTEQGDSAMYLCASSLGWSGAYNEQFFGPGTRLTVL.